The 10 T cell receptor beta chains below were found in one sample sequenced in a study of cytomegalovirus exposure and HLA in healthy donors (dated by TCRdb to about 2017). Libraries were made using the immunoSEQ multiplex PCR assay. TCRdb carries this immuneACCESS record with in-frame sequences only. Its versions omit some clonotypes, under half of them owing to an unresolved V gene in the studies checked, with the rest unexplained. For this sample there are 250,000 to 300,000 clones; nearly 90% appear just once. Jointly, the top ten make up 0.37% of the sample. Sequencing was carried out using PBMCs. Receptors were obtained from a woman aged 18 to 35 in good health and CMV-seronegative.

The chain uses TRBV18 and TRBJ1-1; the match to TRBD1 covers 7 bases. Germline lookup yields CDR1 KGHSH and CDR2 LQKENI. Trimming took 5 bases from V and 0 from J; bases not matched to a gene: 6. This CDR3 comprises 15 residues. The CDR3 region is CASSADRIMNTEAFF. As DNA, the CDR3 is TGTGCCAGCTCAGCGGACAGGATCATGAACACTGAAGCTTTCTTT.

The CDR3 DNA reads TGTGCCAGCAGTACCCACAGGAGTTACGAGCAGTACGTC. Amino acid sequence: CASSTHRSYEQYV. V gene TRBV6-1 combines with J gene TRBJ2-7; maybe TRBD1 (5 bases). Per the germline V gene, CDR1 is MNHNS and CDR2 is SASEGT. The CDR3 is 13 amino acids. V was cut by 5 bases and J by 4 bases, with 12 bases left in between.

The chain joins TRBV7-6 to TRBJ2-6; D is perhaps TRBD1 (5 bases). Per germline, CDR1 SGHVS and CDR2 FNYEAQ. V dropped 5 bases and J dropped 4 bases, with 18 bases sitting between them. The CDR3 runs to 17 residues. The CDR3 here is CASSRYLSGSGANVLTF. The CDR3 DNA reads as TGTGCCAGCAGCCGTTATTTATCAGGGTCCGGGGCCAACGTCCTGACTTTC. Complete variable domain (other parts from reference TRBV7-6 and TRBJ2-6): GAGVSQSPRYKVTKRGQDVALRCDPISGHVSLYWYRQALGQGPEFLTYFNYEAQQDKSGLPNDRFSAERPEGSISTLTIQRTEQRDSAMYRCASSRYLSGSGANVLTFGAGSRLTVL.

Notes on this clone: The junction shows a germline mismatch at one end, possibly a read error. The V call is TRBV7-7, the J call TRBJ2-1; no firm D call. Germline loops: CDR1 SSHAT, CDR2 FNYEAQ (reference sequence). The CDR3 sequence is 18 residues long. CDR3: CASSAFPLGSAAENEQFF. The CDR3 DNA follows: TGTGCTAGCAGCGCTTTCCCCCTCGGCTCAGCCGCGGAAAATGAGCAGTTCTTC.

The chain joins TRBV5-1 to TRBJ2-1; D might be TRBD2 (7 bases). V gave up 4 bases and J gave up 8 bases, with 19 bases separating them. In germline, CDR1 is SGHRS, CDR2 YFSETQ. This CDR3 is built from 15 residues. DNA of the CDR3: TGCGCCAGCAGCAACTGGGGAGGGGGAACCGATGAGCAGTTCTTC. It yields the protein CASSNWGGGTDEQFF.

This chain links TRBV7-3 with TRBJ2-1; 8 bases map to TRBD1. The germline gives CDR1 SGHTA, CDR2 FQGTGA. CDR3 length: 15 residues. Losses at the gene ends were 5 bases for V and 5 bases for J; bases not matched to a gene: 8. This chain's CDR3 is CASSRAGTGHNEQFF. For the CDR3, the DNA is TGTGCCAGCAGCCGAGCCGGGACAGGACACAATGAGCAGTTCTTC.

This chain connects TRBV7-8 to TRBJ2-6; D uncertain. V lost 2 bases and J 2 bases, leaving 10 bases between the germline ends. This CDR3 has 16 amino acids. Germline V gives CDR1 SGHVS, CDR2 FQNEAQ. The CDR3 sequence: CASSLNMATGANVLTF. CDR3 coding DNA: TGTGCCAGCAGCTTAAATATGGCAACTGGGGCCAACGTCCTGACTTTC. The whole variable domain, filled in from reference TRBV7-8 and TRBJ2-6, reads GAGVSQSPRYKVAKRGQDVALRCDPISGHVSLFWYQQALGQGPEFLTYFQNEAQLDKSGLPSDRFFAERPEGSVSTLKIQRTQQEDSAVYLCASSLNMATGANVLTFGAGSRLTVL.

This clone has only one observation. V usage is TRBV4-3 and J usage is TRBJ1-3; 10 bases match TRBD1. Germline-derived CDR1 and CDR2 are LGHNA and YSLEER. CDR3 size: 20 residues. Trimming removed 4 bases from V and 2 bases from J; junction bases left unmatched: 17. The CDR3 coding sequence is TGCGCCAGCAGCCGCGGAATGGGACAGGGGAGATCAAATGCTGGAAACACCATATATTTT. Its translation: CASSRGMGQGRSNAGNTIYF.

This clone was observed once. The chain recombines TRBV5-1 with TRBJ1-2; tentatively, D is TRBD1 (5 bases). The CDR3 consists of 14 residues. CDR1 and CDR2 (germline): SGHRS, YFSETQ. The V and J ends lost 1 base and 7 bases respectively, with 14 bases between them. The CDR3 nucleotides read TGCGCCAGCAGCTTGTCGGAGGGAAGGGGTGGCTACACCTTC. Amino acid sequence: CASSLSEGRGGYTF.

This chain links TRBV7-2 with TRBJ2-3; 7 bases are shared with TRBD1. Germline loops: CDR1 SGHTA, CDR2 FQGNSA. The CDR3 spans 17 residues. V trimming: 5 bases; J trimming: 2 bases; junction bases outside the gene matches: 13. The CDR3 sequence is CASSARGRTGLTDTQYF. CDR3 sequence (DNA): TGTGCCAGCAGCGCAAGAGGCCGGACAGGCCTCACAGATACGCAGTATTTT. Using reference TRBV7-2 and TRBJ2-3 for the parts outside the CDR3, the full variable domain is GAGVSQSPSNKVTEKGKDVELRCDPISGHTALYWYRQSLGQGLEFLIYFQGNSAPDKSGLPSDRFSAERTGGSVSTLTIQRTQQEDSAVYLCASSARGRTGLTDTQYFGPGTRLTVL.